This TCR beta chain was captured by sequencing in a study of cytomegalovirus exposure and HLA in healthy donors. Findings of the study overall: It was in a later analysis that TCR association rates were seen to vary by HLA locus, highest for DRB1 and lowest for HLA-C.

V lost 4 bases to trimming and J lost 8 bases; unmatched junction nucleotides: 0. The CDR3 is made up of 12 amino acids. Germline V gives CDR1 SNHLY, CDR2 FYNNEI. As regards this clone: Its antigen is undetermined.

The PCR employed 60 Vbeta primers together with 13 Jbeta primers. Sequencing used immunoSEQ multiplex PCR; TCRdb keeps in-frame clones, though not all of them. Of some 140,000 clones listed, roughly four fifths are singletons. V gene TRBV2 combines with J gene TRBJ2-1; 9 nucleotides match TRBD1. The specimen sequenced was PBMCs. This TCR was sampled from a man younger than 45 in good health and CMV-seronegative. The CDR3: CASSGQGDEQFF. CDR3 in DNA: TGTGCCAGCAGTGGACAGGGGGATGAGCAGTTCTTC.